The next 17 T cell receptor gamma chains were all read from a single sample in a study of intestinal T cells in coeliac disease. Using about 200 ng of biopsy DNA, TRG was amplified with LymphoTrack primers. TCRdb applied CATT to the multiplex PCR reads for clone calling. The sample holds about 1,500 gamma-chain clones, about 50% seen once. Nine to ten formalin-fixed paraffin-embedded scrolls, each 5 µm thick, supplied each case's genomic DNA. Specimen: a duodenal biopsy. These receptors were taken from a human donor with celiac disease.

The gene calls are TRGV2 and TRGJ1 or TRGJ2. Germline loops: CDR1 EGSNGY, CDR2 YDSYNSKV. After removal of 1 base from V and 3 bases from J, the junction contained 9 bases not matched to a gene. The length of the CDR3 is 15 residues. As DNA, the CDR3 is TGTGCCACCTGGGACGGACCCCTCACTTATTATAAGAAACTCTTT. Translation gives CATWDGPLTYYKKLF.

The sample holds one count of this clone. The CDR3 DNA reads as TGTGCCACCTGGACGGGCGGCCGGATTTATTATAAGAAACTCTTT. Residues: CATWTGGRIYYKKLF. The chain recombines TRGV2 with TRGJ1 or TRGJ2. This CDR3 has 15 residues. The junction had 14 bases not matched to a gene; V was cut back by 6 bases and J by 3 bases. Per the germline V gene, CDR1 is EGSNGY and CDR2 is YDSYNSKV.

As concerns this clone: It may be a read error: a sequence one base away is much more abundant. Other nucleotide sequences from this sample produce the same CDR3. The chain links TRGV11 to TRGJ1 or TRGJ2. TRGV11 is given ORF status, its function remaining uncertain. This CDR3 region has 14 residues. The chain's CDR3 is CACWIRHVCYKKLF. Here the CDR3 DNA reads TGTGCCTGTTGGATTAGGCACGTGTGTTATAAGAAACTCTTT.

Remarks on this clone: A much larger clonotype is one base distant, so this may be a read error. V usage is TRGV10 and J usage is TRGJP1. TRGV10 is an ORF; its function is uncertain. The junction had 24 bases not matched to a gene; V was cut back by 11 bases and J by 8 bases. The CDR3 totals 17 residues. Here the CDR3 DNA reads TGTGCTGCGCGGGATTACGGGCGCCCGCACCCAGGTTGGTTCAAGATATTT. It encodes CAARDYGRPHPGWFKIF.

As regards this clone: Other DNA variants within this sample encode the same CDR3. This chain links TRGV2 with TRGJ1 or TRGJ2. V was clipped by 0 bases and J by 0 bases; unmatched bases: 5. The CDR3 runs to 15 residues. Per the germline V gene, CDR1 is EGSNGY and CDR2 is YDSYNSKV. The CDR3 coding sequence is TGTGCCACCTGGGACGGGCCCCCGAATTATTATAAGAAACTCTTT. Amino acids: CATWDGPPNYYKKLF.

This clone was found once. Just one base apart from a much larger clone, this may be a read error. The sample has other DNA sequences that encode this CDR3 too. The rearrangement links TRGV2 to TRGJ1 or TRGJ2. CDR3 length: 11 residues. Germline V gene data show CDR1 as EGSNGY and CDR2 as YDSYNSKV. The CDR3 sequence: CATWDGDKKLF. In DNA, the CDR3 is TGCGCCACCTGGGACGGAGATAAGAAACTCTTT.

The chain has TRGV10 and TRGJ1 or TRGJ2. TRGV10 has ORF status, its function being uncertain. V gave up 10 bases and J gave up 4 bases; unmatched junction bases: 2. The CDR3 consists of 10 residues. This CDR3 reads CAALYYKKLF. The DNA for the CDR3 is TGTGCTGCGTTATATTATAAGAAACTCTTT.

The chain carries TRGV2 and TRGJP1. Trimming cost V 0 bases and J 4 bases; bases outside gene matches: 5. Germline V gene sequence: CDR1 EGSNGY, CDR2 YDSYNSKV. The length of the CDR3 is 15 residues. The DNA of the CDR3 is TGTGCCACCTGGGACGGGCTTTACACTGGTTGGTTCAAGATATTT. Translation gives CATWDGLYTGWFKIF.

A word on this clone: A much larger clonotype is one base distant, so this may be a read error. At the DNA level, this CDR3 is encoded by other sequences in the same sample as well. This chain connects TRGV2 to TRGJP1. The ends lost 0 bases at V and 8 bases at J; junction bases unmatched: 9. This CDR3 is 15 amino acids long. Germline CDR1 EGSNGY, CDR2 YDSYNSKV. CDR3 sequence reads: CATWDGMVTGWFKIF. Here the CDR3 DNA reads TGTGCCACCTGGGACGGGATGGTCACCGGTTGGTTCAAGATATTT.

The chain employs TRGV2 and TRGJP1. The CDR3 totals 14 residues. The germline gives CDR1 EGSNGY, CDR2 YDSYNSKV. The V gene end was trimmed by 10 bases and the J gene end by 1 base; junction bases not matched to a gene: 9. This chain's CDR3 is CATGTFTTGWFKIF. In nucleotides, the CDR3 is TGTGCCACTGGGACGTTTACCACTGGTTGGTTCAAGATATTT.

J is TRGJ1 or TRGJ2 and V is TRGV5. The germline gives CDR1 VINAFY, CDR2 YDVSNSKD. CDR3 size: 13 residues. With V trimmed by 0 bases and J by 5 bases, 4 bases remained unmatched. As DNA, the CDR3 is TGTGCCACCTGGGACAGGTCTGATTATAAGAAACTCTTT. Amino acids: CATWDRSDYKKLF.

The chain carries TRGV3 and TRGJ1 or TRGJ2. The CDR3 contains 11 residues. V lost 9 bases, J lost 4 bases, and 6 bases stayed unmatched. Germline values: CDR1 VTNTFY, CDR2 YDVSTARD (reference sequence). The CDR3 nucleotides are TGTGCCACCGGGAGGTATTATAAGAAACTCTTT. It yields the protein CATGRYYKKLF.

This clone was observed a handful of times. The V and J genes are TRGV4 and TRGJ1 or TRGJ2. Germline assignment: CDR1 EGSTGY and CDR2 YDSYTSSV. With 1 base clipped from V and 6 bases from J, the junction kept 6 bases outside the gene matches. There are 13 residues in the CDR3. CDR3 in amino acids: CATWDGSSYKKLF. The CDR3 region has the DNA TGTGCCACCTGGGATGGTTCCTCTTATAAGAAACTCTTT.

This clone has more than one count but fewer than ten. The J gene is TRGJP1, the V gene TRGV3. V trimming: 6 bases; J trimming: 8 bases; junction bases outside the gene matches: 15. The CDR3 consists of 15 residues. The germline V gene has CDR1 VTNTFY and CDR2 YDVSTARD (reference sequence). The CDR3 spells CATWTGGEGGWFKIF. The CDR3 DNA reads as TGTGCCACCTGGACAGGCGGTGAGGGCGGTTGGTTCAAGATATTT.

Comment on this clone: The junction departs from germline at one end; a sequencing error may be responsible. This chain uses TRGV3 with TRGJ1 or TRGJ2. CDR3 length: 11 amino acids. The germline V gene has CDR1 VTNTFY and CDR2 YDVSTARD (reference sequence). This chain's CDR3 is CATRDGDKKLF. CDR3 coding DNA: TGTGCCACCCGGGACGGGGATAAGAAACTCTTT.

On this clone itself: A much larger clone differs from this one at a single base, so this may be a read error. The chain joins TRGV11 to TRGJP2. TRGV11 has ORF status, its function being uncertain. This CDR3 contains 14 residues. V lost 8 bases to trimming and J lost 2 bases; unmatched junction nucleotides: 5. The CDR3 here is CACWTTSSDWIKTF. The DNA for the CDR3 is TGTGCCTGCTGGACTACCAGTAGTGATTGGATCAAGACGTTT.

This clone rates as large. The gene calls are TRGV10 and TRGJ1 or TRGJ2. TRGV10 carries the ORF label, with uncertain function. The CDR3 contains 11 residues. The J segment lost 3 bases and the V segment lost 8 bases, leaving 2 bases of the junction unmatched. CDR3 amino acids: CAAWGYYKKLF. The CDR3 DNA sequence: TGTGCTGCGTGGGGTTATTATAAGAAACTCTTT.